This is a list of T cell receptor beta chains from one sample in a study of a mutant IDH1 vaccine in newly diagnosed glioma. These receptors' targets are unknown. Only in-frame clones appear in the TCRdb table, and some are missing; sequencing was by immunoSEQ multiplex PCR. The profile shows over 95,000 clones, roughly 90% of them singletons. Material: PBMCs, obtained from a glioma patient whose treatment included an IDH1 peptide vaccine. The receptors derive from a woman between 45 and 60 years old with glioma. The CDR3 runs from the conserved cysteine through the conserved F or W. The D gene is left open where the match is weak. Clone size is shown for a subset of rows, as once, few, many or a class of expanded clone.

clone_size d_call j_call v_call cdr3_nt cdr3_aa
NA NA TRBJ2-5 TRBV10-3 TGTGCCATCAGTGACTTGGGCCAAGAGACCCAGTACTTC CAISDLGQETQYF
NA NA TRBJ1-2 TRBV4-1 TGCGCCAGCAGCCAAGATGGGGCCGGACACAGATCAAGAGGCTACACCTTC CASSQDGAGHRSRGYTF
NA TRBD2 TRBJ2-7 TRBV4-1 TGCGCCAGCAGCCAACAGGCGGGAGGGCCCTACGAGCAGTACTTC CASSQQAGGPYEQYF
NA NA TRBJ1-2 TRBV20-1 TGCAGTGCTAGATCCTATGGCTACACCTTC CSARSYGYTF
NA NA TRBJ2-5 TRBV7-2 TGTGCCAGCAGCTCTGGGGGGTTACCAGAGACCCAGTACTTC CASSSGGLPETQYF
NA NA TRBJ2-1 TRBV5-1 TGCGCCAGCAGCTCACAGGGTAAGGGCTACAATGAGCAGTTCTTC CASSSQGKGYNEQFF
NA TRBD2 TRBJ2-7 TRBV28 TGTGCCAGCAGTTTAGTTGCGGGAGGGCCCGACGAGCAGTACTTC CASSLVAGGPDEQYF
NA TRBD2 TRBJ2-7 TRBV30 TGTGCCTGGAGTCTGGGGGGGGAATCCTACGAGCAGTACTTC CAWSLGGESYEQYF
NA TRBD1 TRBJ2-5 TRBV5-1 TGCGCCAGCATGGGACAGGGGGTCGGAGAGACCCAGTACTTC CASMGQGVGETQYF
NA NA TRBJ1-5 TRBV27 TGTGCCAGCAGTTTACGGGGCCAGCCTAATCAGCCCCAGCATTTT CASSLRGQPNQPQHF
NA NA TRBJ1-2 TRBV4-2 TGTGCCAGCAGCCAAGAGGGGGGAAGCGATGGCTACACCTTC CASSQEGGSDGYTF
NA TRBD1 TRBJ1-2 TRBV19 TGTGCCAGTAAGGAACAGGGGCCGCGGTATGGCTACACCTTC CASKEQGPRYGYTF
NA NA TRBJ2-7 TRBV29-1 TGCAGCGTTGTACAAGTCTACGAGCAGTACTTC CSVVQVYEQYF
NA NA TRBJ1-3 TRBV6-6 TGTGCCAGCACCCTAACAAGAAACACCATATATTTT CASTLTRNTIYF
once NA TRBJ2-7 TRBV30 TGTGCCTGGAGTCCGGGGTTCTACGAGCAGTACTTC CAWSPGFYEQYF
NA TRBD2 TRBJ2-1 TRBV19 TGTGCCAGTAGTCCCAGACTAGCGGGAAACAATGAGCAGTTCTTC CASSPRLAGNNEQFF
NA NA TRBJ2-7 TRBV7-2 TGTGCCAGCAGTCGCGACATGTGGGACGAGCAGTACTTC CASSRDMWDEQYF